This is a list of T cell receptor beta chains from one sample in a study of graft-versus-host responses after intestinal transplantation. Libraries were prepared by immunoSEQ multiplex PCR; TCRdb keeps only in-frame clonotypes and omits some of them. The sample consists of tens of thousands of clones, over 80% of them appearing once. This material consisted of PBMCs, taken about 120 weeks after a first intestinal transplant, on the day of a second. All receptors come from a human patient who received an intestinal transplant, so some T cells may come from the graft donor. The CDR3 runs from the conserved cysteine through the conserved F or W. D genes are given only for firm matches. Only part of the rows carry a size: once, few, many, or a class if the clone is expanded.

j_call: TRBJ2-1; clone_size: once; v_call: TRBV7-9; d_call: .; cdr3_aa: CASSPVLANEQFF; cdr3_nt: TGTGCCAGCAGCCCCGTCTTGGCCAATGAGCAGTTCTTC
j_call: TRBJ2-2; clone_size: few; v_call: TRBV6-4; d_call: .; cdr3_aa: CASSTGNTGELFF; cdr3_nt: TGTGCCAGCAGTACAGGGAACACCGGGGAGCTGTTTTTT
j_call: TRBJ1-4; clone_size: .; v_call: TRBV9; d_call: .; cdr3_aa: CASSGSGTKLFF; cdr3_nt: TGTGCCAGCAGCGGGTCAGGGACAAAACTGTTTTTT
j_call: TRBJ2-7; clone_size: few; v_call: TRBV19; d_call: .; cdr3_aa: CASSIQGYEQYF; cdr3_nt: TGTGCCAGTAGTATCCAAGGGTACGAGCAGTACTTC
j_call: TRBJ1-1; clone_size: .; v_call: TRBV9; d_call: TRBD1; cdr3_aa: CASSPRGRGDTEAFF; cdr3_nt: TGTGCCAGCAGCCCCAGGGGGCGCGGGGACACTGAAGCTTTCTTT
j_call: TRBJ1-3; clone_size: .; v_call: TRBV18; d_call: .; cdr3_aa: CASSPQGDSGNTIYF; cdr3_nt: TGTGCCAGCTCACCACAGGGCGACTCTGGAAACACCATATATTTT
j_call: TRBJ2-5; clone_size: once; v_call: TRBV5-6; d_call: .; cdr3_aa: CASSLGVRKTQYF; cdr3_nt: TGTGCCAGCAGCTTGGGTGTTCGTAAGACCCAGTACTTC
j_call: TRBJ2-5; clone_size: .; v_call: TRBV7-3; d_call: TRBD2; cdr3_aa: CASSGESGRAGETQYF; cdr3_nt: TGTGCCAGCAGCGGAGAGAGCGGGAGGGCCGGAGAGACCCAGTACTTC
j_call: TRBJ2-3; clone_size: .; v_call: TRBV11-2; d_call: TRBD2; cdr3_aa: CASSLRPGLGADTQYF; cdr3_nt: TGTGCCAGCAGCTTGAGACCGGGACTAGGGGCAGATACGCAGTATTTT
j_call: TRBJ1-2; clone_size: .; v_call: TRBV18; d_call: TRBD1; cdr3_aa: CASSPRTGDGYTF; cdr3_nt: TGTGCCAGCTCACCACGAACAGGGGATGGCTACACCTTC
j_call: TRBJ2-3; clone_size: .; v_call: TRBV5-4; d_call: .; cdr3_aa: CAASWEITDTQYF; cdr3_nt: TGTGCCGCCTCATGGGAGATCACAGATACGCAGTATTTT
j_call: TRBJ2-6; clone_size: .; v_call: TRBV11-2; d_call: .; cdr3_aa: CASSLSGSTSGANVLTF; cdr3_nt: TGTGCCAGCAGCTTATCGGGCAGCACCTCTGGGGCCAACGTCCTGACTTTC
j_call: TRBJ2-7; clone_size: .; v_call: TRBV27; d_call: TRBD2; cdr3_aa: CASSTGLADLTDPYEQYF; cdr3_nt: TGTGCCAGCAGCACTGGACTAGCGGACCTTACCGACCCCTACGAGCAGTACTTC
j_call: TRBJ2-3; clone_size: .; v_call: TRBV15; d_call: .; cdr3_aa: CATSRDQGGGPTDTQYF; cdr3_nt: TGTGCCACCAGCAGAGATCAAGGAGGGGGGCCCACAGATACGCAGTATTTT